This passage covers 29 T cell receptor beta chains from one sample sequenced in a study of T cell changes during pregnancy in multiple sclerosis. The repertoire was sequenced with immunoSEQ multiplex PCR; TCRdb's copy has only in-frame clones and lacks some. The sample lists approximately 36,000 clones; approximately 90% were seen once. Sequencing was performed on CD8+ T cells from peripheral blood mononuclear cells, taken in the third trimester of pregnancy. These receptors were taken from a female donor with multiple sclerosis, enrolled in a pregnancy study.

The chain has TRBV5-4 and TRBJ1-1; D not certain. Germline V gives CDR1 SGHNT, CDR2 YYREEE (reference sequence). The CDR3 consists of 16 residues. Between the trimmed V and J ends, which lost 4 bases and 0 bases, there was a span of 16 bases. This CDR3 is CASSSWEGRVNTEAFF. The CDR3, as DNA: TGTGCCAGCAGCAGCTGGGAGGGCAGAGTGAACACTGAAGCTTTCTTT.

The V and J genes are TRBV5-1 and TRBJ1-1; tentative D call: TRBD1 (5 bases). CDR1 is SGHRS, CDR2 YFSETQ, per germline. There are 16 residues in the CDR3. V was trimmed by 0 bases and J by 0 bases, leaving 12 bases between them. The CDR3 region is CASSLVGGAMNTEAFF. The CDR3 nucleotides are TGCGCCAGCAGCTTGGTCGGGGGAGCGATGAACACTGAAGCTTTCTTT.

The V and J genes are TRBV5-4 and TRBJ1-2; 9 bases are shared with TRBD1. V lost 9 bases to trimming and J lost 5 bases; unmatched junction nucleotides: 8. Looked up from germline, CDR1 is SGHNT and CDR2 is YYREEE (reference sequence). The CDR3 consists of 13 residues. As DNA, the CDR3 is TGTGCCACCCCGGACAGGGGACCTTATGGCTACACCTTC. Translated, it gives CATPDRGPYGYTF.

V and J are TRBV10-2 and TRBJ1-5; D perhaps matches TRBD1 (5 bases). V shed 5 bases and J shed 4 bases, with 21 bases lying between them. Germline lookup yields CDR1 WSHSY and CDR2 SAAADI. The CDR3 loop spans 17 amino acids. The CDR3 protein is CASSPHRSPGSNQPQHF. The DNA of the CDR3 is TGCGCCAGCAGTCCCCACCGGAGCCCAGGGTCAAATCAGCCCCAGCATTTT.

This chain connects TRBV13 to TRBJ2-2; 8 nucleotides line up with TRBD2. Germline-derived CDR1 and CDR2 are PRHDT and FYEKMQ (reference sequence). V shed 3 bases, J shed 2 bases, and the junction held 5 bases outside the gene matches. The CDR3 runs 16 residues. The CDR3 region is CASSLRRGANTGELFF. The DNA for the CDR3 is TGTGCCAGCAGCTTGAGGCGGGGGGCCAACACCGGGGAGCTGTTTTTT. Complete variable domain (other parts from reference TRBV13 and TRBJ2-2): AAGVIQSPRHLIKEKRETATLKCYPIPRHDTVYWYQQGPGQDPQFLISFYEKMQSDKGSIPDRFSAQQFSDYHSELNMSSLELGDSALYFCASSLRRGANTGELFFGEGSRLTVL.

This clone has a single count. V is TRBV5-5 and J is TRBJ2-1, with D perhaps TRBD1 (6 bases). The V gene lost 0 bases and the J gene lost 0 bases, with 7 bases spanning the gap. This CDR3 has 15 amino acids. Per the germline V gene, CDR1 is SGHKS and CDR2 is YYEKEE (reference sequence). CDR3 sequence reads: CASSLDRDSYNEQFF. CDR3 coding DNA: TGTGCCAGCAGCTTGGACAGGGACTCCTACAATGAGCAGTTCTTC.

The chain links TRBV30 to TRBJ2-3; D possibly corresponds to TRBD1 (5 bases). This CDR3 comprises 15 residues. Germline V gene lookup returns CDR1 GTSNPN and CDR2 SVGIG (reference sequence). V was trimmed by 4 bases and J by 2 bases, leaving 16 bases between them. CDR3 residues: CAWNTWGSPTDTQYF. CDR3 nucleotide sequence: TGTGCCTGGAATACCTGGGGCTCTCCCACAGATACGCAGTATTTT.

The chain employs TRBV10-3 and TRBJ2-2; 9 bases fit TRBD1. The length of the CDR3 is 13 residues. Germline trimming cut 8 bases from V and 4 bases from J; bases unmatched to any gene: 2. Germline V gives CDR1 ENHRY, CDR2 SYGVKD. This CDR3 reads CAIGDRATGELFF. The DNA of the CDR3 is TGTGCCATCGGGGACAGGGCCACCGGGGAGCTGTTTTTT.

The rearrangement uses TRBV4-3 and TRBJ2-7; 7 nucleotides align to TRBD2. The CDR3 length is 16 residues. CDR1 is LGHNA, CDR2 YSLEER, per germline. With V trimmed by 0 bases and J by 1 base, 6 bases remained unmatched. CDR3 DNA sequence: TGCGCCAGCAGCCAAGATCTGCTAGCGGAGTCCTACGAGCAGTACTTC. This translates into CASSQDLLAESYEQYF.

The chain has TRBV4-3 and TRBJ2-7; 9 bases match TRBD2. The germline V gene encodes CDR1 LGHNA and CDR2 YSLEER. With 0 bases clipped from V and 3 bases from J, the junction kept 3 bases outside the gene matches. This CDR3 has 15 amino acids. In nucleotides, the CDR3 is TGCGCCAGCAGCCAAGATTTAGCGGGGGACTACGAGCAGTACTTC. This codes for CASSQDLAGDYEQYF.

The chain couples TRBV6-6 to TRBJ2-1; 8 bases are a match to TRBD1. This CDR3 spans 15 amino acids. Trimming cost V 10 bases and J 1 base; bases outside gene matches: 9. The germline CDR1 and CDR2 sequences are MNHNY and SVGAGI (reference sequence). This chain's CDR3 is CATGPGGASYNEQFF. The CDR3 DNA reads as TGTGCCACCGGCCCAGGGGGCGCTTCCTACAATGAGCAGTTCTTC.

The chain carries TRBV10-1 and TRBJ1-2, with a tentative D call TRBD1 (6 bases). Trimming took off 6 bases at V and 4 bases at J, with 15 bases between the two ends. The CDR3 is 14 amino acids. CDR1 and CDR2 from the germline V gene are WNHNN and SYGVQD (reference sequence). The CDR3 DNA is TGCGCCAGCAGCGACACAGGGATGGGCTATGGCTACACCTTC. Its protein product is CASSDTGMGYGYTF.

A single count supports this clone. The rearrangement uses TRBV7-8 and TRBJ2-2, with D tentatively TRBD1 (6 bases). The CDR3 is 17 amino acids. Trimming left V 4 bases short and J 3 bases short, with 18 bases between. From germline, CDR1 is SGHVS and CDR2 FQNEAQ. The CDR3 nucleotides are TGTGCCAGCAGCTCCCACCCTGGGACATCTTACACCGGGGAGCTGTTTTTT. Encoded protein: CASSSHPGTSYTGELFF.

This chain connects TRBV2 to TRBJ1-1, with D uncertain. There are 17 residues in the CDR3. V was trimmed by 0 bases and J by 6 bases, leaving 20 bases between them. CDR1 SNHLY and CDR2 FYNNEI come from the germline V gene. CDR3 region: CASSEAKVAVWSPEAFF. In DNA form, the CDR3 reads TGTGCCAGCAGTGAAGCGAAGGTAGCTGTTTGGTCCCCTGAAGCTTTCTTT. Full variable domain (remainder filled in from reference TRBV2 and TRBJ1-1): EPEVTQTPSHQVTQMGQEVILRCVPISNHLYFYWYRQILGQKVEFLVSFYNNEISEKSEIFDDQFSVERPDGSNFTLKIRSTKLEDSAMYFCASSEAKVAVWSPEAFFGQGTRLTVV.

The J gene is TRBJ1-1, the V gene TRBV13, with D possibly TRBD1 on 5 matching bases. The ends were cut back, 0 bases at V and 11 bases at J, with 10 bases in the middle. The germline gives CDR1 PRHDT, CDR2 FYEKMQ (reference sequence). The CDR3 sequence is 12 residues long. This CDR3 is CASSLGARVAFF. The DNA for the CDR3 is TGTGCCAGCAGCTTAGGGGCCAGGGTCGCTTTCTTT.

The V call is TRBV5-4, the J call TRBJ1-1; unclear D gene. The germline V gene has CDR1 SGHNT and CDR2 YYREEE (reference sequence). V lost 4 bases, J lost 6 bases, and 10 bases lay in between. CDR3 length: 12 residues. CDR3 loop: CASSPGPPEAFF. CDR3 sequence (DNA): TGTGCCAGCAGCCCTGGGCCACCTGAAGCTTTCTTT.

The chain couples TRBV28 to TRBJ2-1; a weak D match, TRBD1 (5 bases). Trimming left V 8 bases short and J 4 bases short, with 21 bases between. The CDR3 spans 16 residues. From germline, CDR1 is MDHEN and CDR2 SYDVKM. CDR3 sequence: CASGNAQGSPYNEQFF. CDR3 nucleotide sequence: TGTGCCAGCGGGAACGCGCAGGGTTCTCCGTACAATGAGCAGTTCTTC.

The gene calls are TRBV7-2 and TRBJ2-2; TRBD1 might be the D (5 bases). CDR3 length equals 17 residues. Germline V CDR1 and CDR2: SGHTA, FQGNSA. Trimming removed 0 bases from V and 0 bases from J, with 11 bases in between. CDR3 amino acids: CASSLAPGPANTGELFF. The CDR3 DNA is TGTGCCAGCAGCTTAGCCCCAGGGCCAGCGAACACCGGGGAGCTGTTTTTT.

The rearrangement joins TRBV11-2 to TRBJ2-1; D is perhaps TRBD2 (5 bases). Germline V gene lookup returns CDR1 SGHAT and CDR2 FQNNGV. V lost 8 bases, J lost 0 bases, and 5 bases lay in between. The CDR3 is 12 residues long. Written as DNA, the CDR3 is TGTGCCAGCGGGAGCTCCTACAATGAGCAGTTCTTC. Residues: CASGSSYNEQFF.

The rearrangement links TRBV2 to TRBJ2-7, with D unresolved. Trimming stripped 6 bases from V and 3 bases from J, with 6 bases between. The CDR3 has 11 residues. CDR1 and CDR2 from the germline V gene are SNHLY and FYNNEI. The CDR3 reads CASRFIYEQYF. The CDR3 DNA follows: TGTGCCAGCAGGTTTATCTACGAGCAGTACTTC.

The CDR3 sequence: CASSPEPWGDRGHEQYF. DNA for the CDR3: TGTGCCAGCAGCCCCGAACCGTGGGGGGACAGGGGCCACGAGCAGTACTTC. V is TRBV13 and J is TRBJ2-7, with TRBD1 identical over 10 bases. This CDR3 has 17 residues. Germline V gene data show CDR1 as PRHDT and CDR2 as FYEKMQ (reference sequence). Losses at the gene ends were 5 bases for V and 5 bases for J; bases not matched to a gene: 15.

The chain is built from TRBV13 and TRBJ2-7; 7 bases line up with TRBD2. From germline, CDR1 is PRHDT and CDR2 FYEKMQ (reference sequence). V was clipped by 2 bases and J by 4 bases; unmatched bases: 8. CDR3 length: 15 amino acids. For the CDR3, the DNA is TGTGCCAGCAGCTTAAGTCCAGCGGGGATTTACGAGCAGTACTTC. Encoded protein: CASSLSPAGIYEQYF.

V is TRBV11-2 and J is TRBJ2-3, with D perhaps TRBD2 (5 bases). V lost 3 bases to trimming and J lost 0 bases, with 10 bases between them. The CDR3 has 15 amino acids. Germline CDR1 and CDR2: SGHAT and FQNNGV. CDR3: CASSFLATSTDTQYF. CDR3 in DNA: TGTGCCAGCAGCTTTTTAGCGACTAGCACAGATACGCAGTATTTT.

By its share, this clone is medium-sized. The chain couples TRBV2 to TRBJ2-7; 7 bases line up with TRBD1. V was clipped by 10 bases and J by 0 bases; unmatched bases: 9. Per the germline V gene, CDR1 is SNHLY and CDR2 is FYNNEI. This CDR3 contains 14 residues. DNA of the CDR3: TGTGCCAACGAAAGGGGGCTGTACTCCTACGAGCAGTACTTC. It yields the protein CANERGLYSYEQYF.

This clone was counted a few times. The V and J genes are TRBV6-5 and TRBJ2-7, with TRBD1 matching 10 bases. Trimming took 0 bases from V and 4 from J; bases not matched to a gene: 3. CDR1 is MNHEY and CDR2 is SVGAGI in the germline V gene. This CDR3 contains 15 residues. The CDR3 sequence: CASSYSTGGMYEQYF. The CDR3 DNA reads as TGTGCCAGCAGTTACTCGACAGGGGGCATGTACGAGCAGTACTTC.

As DNA, the CDR3 is TGTGCCAGCAGCCAAGCAGGGCCCCATACTGAAGCTTTCTTT. Its protein is CASSQAGPHTEAFF. The chain recombines TRBV4-2 with TRBJ1-1; possible D gene TRBD1, 5 bases. Trimming took 1 base from V and 5 from J, leaving 11 bases between them. This CDR3 is built from 14 residues. Germline V lookup: CDR1 LGHNA, CDR2 YNFKEQ.

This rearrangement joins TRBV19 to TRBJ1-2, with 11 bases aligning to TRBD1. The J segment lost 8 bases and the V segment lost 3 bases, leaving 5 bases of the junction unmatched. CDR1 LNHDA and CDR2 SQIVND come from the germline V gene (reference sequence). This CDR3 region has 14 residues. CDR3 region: CASSIWTGGKGYTF. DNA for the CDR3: TGTGCCAGTAGTATCTGGACAGGGGGCAAGGGCTACACCTTC. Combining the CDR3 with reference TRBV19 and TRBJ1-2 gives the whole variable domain DGGITQSPKYLFRKEGQNVTLSCEQNLNHDAMYWYRQDPGQGLRLIYYSQIVNDFQKGDIAEGYSVSREKKESFPLTVTSAQKNPTAFYLCASSIWTGGKGYTFGSGTRLTVV.

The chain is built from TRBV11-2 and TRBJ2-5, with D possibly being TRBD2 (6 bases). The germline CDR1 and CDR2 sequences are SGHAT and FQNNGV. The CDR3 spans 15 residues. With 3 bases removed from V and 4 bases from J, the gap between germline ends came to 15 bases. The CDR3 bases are TGTGCCAGCAGCTTCCGCGGGGCTACAAGAGAGACCCAGTACTTC. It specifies CASSFRGATRETQYF. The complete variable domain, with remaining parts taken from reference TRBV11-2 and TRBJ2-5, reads EAGVAQSPRYKIIEKRQSVAFWCNPISGHATLYWYQQILGQGPKLLIQFQNNGVVDDSQLPKDRFSAERLKGVDSTLKIQPAKLEDSAVYLCASSFRGATRETQYFGPGTRLLVL.

CDR3 bases: TGTGCCAGCAGTCTACTAGCGGGGGGGGAGACCCAGTACTTC. This codes for CASSLLAGGETQYF. The chain employs TRBV28 and TRBJ2-5; 13 nucleotides match TRBD2. Trimming took 5 bases from V and 5 from J; bases not matched to a gene: 2. This CDR3 spans 14 amino acids. In germline, CDR1 is MDHEN, CDR2 SYDVKM.